What follows are 32 T cell receptor beta chains derived from one specimen sequenced in a study of T-cell memory formation after mild COVID-19. One entry per CDR3 protein, called by TCRdb with MiXCR from the 5' RACE reads. Counted here are roughly 400,000 distinct CDR3 sequences, roughly 17% occurring once; the ten biggest clones make up 20% to 25%. Sequencing was done on a sample of PBMCs or a T cell subset sorted from them (not recorded which). The receptors were sampled from a man younger than 35 who had mild COVID-19 (a few samples of this study predate the infection). Cell type and time point are not known.

The chain has TRBV11-1 and TRBJ2-3; 7 bases map to TRBD1. The germline gives CDR1 SGHAT, CDR2 FQDESV (reference sequence). Trimming removed 5 bases from V and 3 bases from J; junction bases left unmatched: 11. The CDR3 runs to 16 residues. DNA for the CDR3: TGTGCCAGCAGCCCACGAGACAGGGTGCGAACAGATACGCAGTATTTT. This translates into CASSPRDRVRTDTQYF.

This chain joins TRBV7-3 and TRBJ2-5; 8 bases are a match to TRBD2. The length of the CDR3 is 15 residues. The V segment lost 6 bases and the J segment 4 bases; nucleotides outside the gene matches: 10. Germline CDR1 SGHTA, CDR2 FQGTGA. This CDR3 reads CASSPFGGGAETQYF. The CDR3 region has the DNA TGTGCCAGCAGTCCCTTCGGGGGGGGCGCAGAGACCCAGTACTTC.

This clonotype was counted between two and nine times. The chain links TRBV7-2 to TRBJ1-5; D uncertain. CDR1 is SGHTA and CDR2 is FQGNSA in the germline V gene. CDR3 length: 15 amino acids. Trimming removed 5 bases at V and 1 base at J, with 12 bases between. CDR3 region: CASSQPGFSNQPQHF. DNA of the CDR3: TGTGCCAGCAGCCAACCGGGATTCAGCAATCAGCCCCAGCATTTT.

The chain employs TRBV20-1 and TRBJ1-1; D is ambiguous. The CDR3 runs 13 residues. CDR1 and CDR2 (germline): DFQATT, SNEGSKA (reference sequence). V was cut by 0 bases and J by 6 bases, with 11 bases left in between. CDR3 in amino acids: CSARDRTAAEAFF. The CDR3 DNA follows: TGCAGTGCTAGAGATCGAACAGCTGCTGAAGCTTTCTTT.

This clonotype has only a few counts. This chain links TRBV2 with TRBJ2-5; the D gene is possibly TRBD2 (5 bases). The CDR3 contains 17 residues. The germline V gene has CDR1 SNHLY and CDR2 FYNNEI. V lost 7 bases and J 0 bases, leaving 21 bases between the germline ends. For the CDR3, the DNA is TGTGCCAGCACCCAGATTGGTGCGGGCGCGTACCAAGAGACCCAGTACTTC. Protein: CASTQIGAGAYQETQYF.

This clonotype has just a few counts. The V and J genes are TRBV6-2 or TRBV6-3 and TRBJ2-7; tentatively, D is TRBD2 (6 bases). V was shortened by 0 bases and J by 6 bases, with 18 bases between the two germline ends. The CDR3 has 16 residues. Germline-derived CDR1 and CDR2 are MNHEY and SVGEGT. The CDR3 nucleotides are TGTGCCAGCAGTTACTCGACGGTTGAGGGAGGCGGCGAGCAGTACTTC. Its translation: CASSYSTVEGGGEQYF.

This clonotype was seen a handful of times. This rearrangement joins TRBV4-2 to TRBJ1-1, with no clear D. Germline assignment: CDR1 LGHNA and CDR2 YNFKEQ. The CDR3 spans 15 residues. Trimming took off 4 bases at V and 4 bases at J, with 16 bases between the two ends. CDR3 nucleotides: TGTGCCAGCAGCCTTAAGGACGCACAAGGCACTGAAGCTTTCTTT. Encoded protein: CASSLKDAQGTEAFF.

This clonotype came up a few times. V usage is TRBV20-1 and J usage is TRBJ2-1; D is possibly TRBD1 (5 bases). The V end lost 0 bases, the J end lost 8 bases, and 20 bases lay between the germline ends. The V gene's germline CDR1 is DFQATT and CDR2 SNEGSKA (reference sequence). CDR3 size: 16 residues. The CDR3 region has the DNA TGCAGTGCTAGAGATCCCCGCCGCGGCGGCAGGGATGAGCAGTTCTTC. Translation: CSARDPRRGGRDEQFF.

The rearrangement joins TRBV5-1 to TRBJ1-1; D is undetermined. Germline CDR1 reads SGHRS; CDR2 reads YFSETQ. The ends were cut back, 1 base at V and 4 bases at J, with 11 bases in the middle. The CDR3 spans 14 residues. For the CDR3, the DNA is TGCGCCAGCAGCTTGAGGGAATGGCGCACTGAAGCTTTCTTT. It yields the protein CASSLREWRTEAFF.

At least ten counts were recorded for this clonotype. The rearrangement links TRBV2 to TRBJ1-2; a possible D gene is TRBD1 (6 bases). V was shortened by 2 bases and J by 4 bases, with 14 bases between the two germline ends. This CDR3 region has 15 residues. From germline, CDR1 is SNHLY and CDR2 FYNNEI. CDR3 residues: CASSERAGEGYGYTF. The CDR3 nucleotides are TGTGCCAGCAGTGAAAGGGCAGGGGAAGGCTATGGCTACACCTTC.

CDR3 sequence: CSARDGGRLHYGYTF. For the CDR3, the DNA is TGCAGTGCTAGAGATGGGGGGAGACTTCACTATGGCTACACCTTC. This rearrangement joins TRBV20-1 to TRBJ1-2, with D tentatively TRBD1 (5 bases). This CDR3 is 15 amino acids long. Trimming took 0 bases from V and 3 from J, leaving 14 bases between them. CDR1 is DFQATT, CDR2 SNEGSKA, per germline (reference sequence).

V gene TRBV11-3 combines with J gene TRBJ2-1; either TRBD1 or TRBD2 may supply D (5 bases each). Per the germline V gene, CDR1 is SGHNT and CDR2 is YENEEA. Trimming stripped 4 bases from V and 6 bases from J, with 10 bases between. The CDR3 contains 13 residues. DNA for the CDR3: TGTGCCAGCAGCTCTTATGGGGGCAATGAGCAGTTCTTC. Protein: CASSSYGGNEQFF. Full variable domain (rest looked up from reference TRBV11-3 and TRBJ2-1): EAGVVQSPRYKIIEKKQPVAFWCNPISGHNTLYWYLQNLGQGPELLIRYENEEAVDDSQLPKDRFSAERLKGVDSTLKIQPAELGDSAVYLCASSSYGGNEQFFGPGTRLTVL.

This clonotype was picked up a small number of times. This chain connects TRBV20-1 to TRBJ2-6, with 7 bases lining up with TRBD1. Germline CDR1 and CDR2: DFQATT and SNEGSKA (reference sequence). This CDR3 is 13 amino acids long. Here the CDR3 reads CRPTGAGANVLTF. In DNA, the CDR3 is TGCAGACCTACAGGGGCTGGGGCCAACGTCCTGACTTTC.

In its sample, this clonotype was seen a few times. In DNA, the CDR3 is TGTGCCAGCAGCTTAGCGGAGACAGTAGACACTGGAAACACCATATATTTT. As protein: CASSLAETVDTGNTIYF. This chain links TRBV7-9 with TRBJ1-3, with a weak D call TRBD1 (5 bases). Germline V CDR1 and CDR2: SEHNR, FQNEAQ (reference sequence). The CDR3 covers 17 residues. V was cut by 0 bases and J by 2 bases, with 14 bases left in between. Drawing the rest from reference TRBV7-9 and TRBJ1-3, the complete variable domain is DTGVSQNPRHKITKRGQNVTFRCDPISEHNRLYWYRQTLGQGPEFLTYFQNEAQLEKSRLLSDRFSAERPKGSFSTLEIQRTEQGDSAMYLCASSLAETVDTGNTIYFGEGSWLTVV.

This rearrangement joins TRBV4-3 to TRBJ2-3; no clear D. CDR3 length: 16 residues. The germline CDR1 and CDR2 sequences are LGHNA and YSLEER. Trimming stripped 0 bases from V and 0 bases from J, with 10 bases between. The CDR3 spells CASSQDGLASTDTQYF. Written as DNA, the CDR3 is TGCGCCAGCAGCCAAGATGGTCTTGCTAGCACAGATACGCAGTATTTT.

This clonotype showed up just a few times. The rearrangement uses TRBV7-3 and TRBJ2-3; D not certain. Germline V gives CDR1 SGHTA, CDR2 FQGTGA. The CDR3 is made up of 15 amino acids. Trimming shortened V by 0 bases and J by 0 bases, and 7 bases separated the two germline ends. CDR3 residues: CASSLTHISTDTQYF. DNA of the CDR3: TGTGCCAGCAGCTTAACCCACATCAGCACAGATACGCAGTATTTT.

V is TRBV6-5 and J is TRBJ1-5, with D unclear. Germline V gene sequence: CDR1 MNHEY, CDR2 SVGAGI. CDR3 length equals 13 residues. V was shortened by 5 bases and J by 7 bases, with 12 bases between the two germline ends. For the CDR3, the DNA is TGTGCCAGCAGTCCGGGAAGGGTCCAGCCCCAGCATTTT. Amino acid sequence: CASSPGRVQPQHF.

The chain joins TRBV5-1 to TRBJ2-3; D is possibly TRBD2 (5 bases). V dropped 3 bases and J dropped 6 bases, with 17 bases sitting between them. This CDR3 region has 15 residues. Germline V gives CDR1 SGHRS, CDR2 YFSETQ. CDR3 coding DNA: TGCGCCAGCAGCTCGGGGTCGGGCCACGGGGATACGCAGTATTTT. Its protein product is CASSSGSGHGDTQYF.

This clonotype was detected a few times. The rearrangement uses TRBV6-2 or TRBV6-3 and TRBJ2-7, with 8 bases fitting TRBD1. Germline loops: CDR1 MNHEY, CDR2 SVGEGT. The junction had 5 bases not matched to a gene; V was cut back by 2 bases and J by 5 bases. The CDR3 length is 14 residues. The CDR3 here is CASSYAGTGHEQYF. In DNA form, the CDR3 reads TGTGCCAGCAGTTACGCGGGGACAGGCCACGAGCAGTACTTC.

This clonotype turned up a few times. The CDR3 coding sequence is TGTGCCATCGCACAGGGATACACCGGGGAGCTGTTTTTT. This codes for CAIAQGYTGELFF. The chain couples TRBV3-1 to TRBJ2-2; a weak D match, TRBD1 (6 bases). CDR1 is LGHDT and CDR2 is YNNKEL in the germline V gene (reference sequence). The CDR3 is 13 amino acids. V was cut by 10 bases and J by 3 bases, with 12 bases left in between.

This clonotype has more than one count but fewer than ten. The chain links TRBV28 to TRBJ1-1, with D possibly TRBD1 on 6 matching bases. From germline, CDR1 is MDHEN and CDR2 SYDVKM. The CDR3 totals 15 residues. Trimming pared 2 bases from V and 5 bases from J, leaving 15 bases between. The CDR3 reads CASSLGWQGLTEAFF. CDR3 nucleotide sequence: TGTGCCAGCAGTTTAGGTTGGCAGGGGTTGACTGAAGCTTTCTTT.

This clonotype came up a few times. This rearrangement joins TRBV25-1 to TRBJ1-1, with a tentative D call TRBD1 (6 bases). The CDR3 runs to 13 residues. Trimming left V 9 bases short and J 7 bases short, with 18 bases between. Germline V gene data show CDR1 as MGHDK and CDR2 as SYGVNS. The CDR3: CASTDSGRIEAFF. CDR3 nucleotides: TGTGCCAGTACGGACAGTGGCCGGATTGAAGCTTTCTTT.

This chain uses TRBV29-1 with TRBJ1-3; D might be TRBD1 (6 bases). The germline CDR1 and CDR2 sequences are SQVTM and ANQGSEA. Trimming shortened V by 7 bases and J by 1 base, and 8 bases separated the two germline ends. This CDR3 spans 12 amino acids. The CDR3 nucleotides read TGCAGCGGGACAGTTTCTGGAAACACCATATATTTT. Amino acid sequence: CSGTVSGNTIYF.

This clonotype was picked up a small number of times. This sequence joins TRBV20-1 and TRBJ1-1; 9 bases are shared with TRBD1. The CDR3 runs 14 residues. With 3 bases clipped from V and 6 bases from J, the junction kept 8 bases outside the gene matches. CDR1 DFQATT and CDR2 SNEGSKA come from the germline V gene (reference sequence). The CDR3 DNA sequence: TGCAGTGCTAGGAAACAGGGGGCAAGTTCTGAAGCTTTCTTT. Its translation is CSARKQGASSEAFF.

Ten or more counts support this clonotype. The chain links TRBV7-2 to TRBJ2-1; D remains ambiguous. Trimming cost V 3 bases and J 9 bases, with 6 bases left between them. CDR3 length: 11 amino acids. CDR1 is SGHTA, CDR2 FQGNSA, per germline. DNA for the CDR3: TGTGCCAGCAGCTTTATGAGTGAGCAGTTCTTC. As protein: CASSFMSEQFF.

This clonotype was seen a few times. The gene calls are TRBV11-2 and TRBJ1-6, with no clear D. Germline V gene lookup returns CDR1 SGHAT and CDR2 FQNNGV. The CDR3 consists of 17 residues. The V end was cut by 2 bases, the J end by 6 bases, with 17 bases between. Written as DNA, the CDR3 is TGTGCCAGCAGCTTATTTGGCGTAGGGTTCTCTAATTCACCCCTCCACTTT. This codes for CASSLFGVGFSNSPLHF.

Only a few counts were recorded for this clonotype. The chain combines TRBV28 with TRBJ2-2; no firm D call. From germline, CDR1 is MDHEN and CDR2 SYDVKM. V was cut by 7 bases and J by 6 bases, with 9 bases left in between. CDR3 length: 12 residues. The CDR3 coding sequence is TGTGCCAGCACCCAAGCCCCCGGGGAGCTGTTTTTT. Protein sequence: CASTQAPGELFF.

This clonotype was seen only a few times. J is TRBJ2-7 and V is TRBV10-3; D possibly matches TRBD1 or TRBD2 (5 bases each). Germline CDR1 reads ENHRY; CDR2 reads SYGVKD. Trimming took 5 bases from V and 6 from J, leaving 20 bases between them. The CDR3 is 15 residues long. CDR3 sequence: CAISSRDGSTGEQYF. The CDR3 bases are TGTGCCATCAGTAGCCGGGACGGATCTACAGGCGAGCAGTACTTC.

As DNA, the CDR3 is TGTGCCAGCTCACCCTATCAATCCGCGAACACCGGGGAGCTGTTTTTT. Its protein product is CASSPYQSANTGELFF. The chain uses TRBV18 and TRBJ2-2; D gene ambiguous. The CDR3 covers 16 residues. The germline V and J ends were trimmed by 3 bases and 0 bases, with 11 bases remaining between them. The germline V gene encodes CDR1 KGHSH and CDR2 LQKENI.

This clonotype was observed a few times. The chain has TRBV7-2 and TRBJ2-7; no definite D call. The V end was cut by 4 bases, the J end by 7 bases, with 11 bases between. Germline V lookup: CDR1 SGHTA, CDR2 FQGNSA. The CDR3 spans 12 residues. CDR3 residues: CASSSGVMEQYF. DNA for the CDR3: TGTGCCAGCAGCTCGGGTGTTATGGAGCAGTACTTC. The whole variable domain, remainder taken from reference TRBV7-2 and TRBJ2-7, is GAGVSQSPSNKVTEKGKDVELRCDPISGHTALYWYRQSLGQGLEFLIYFQGNSAPDKSGLPSDRFSAERTGGSVSTLTIQRTQQEDSAVYLCASSSGVMEQYFGPGTRLTVT.

This clonotype has only a few counts. The chain joins TRBV28 to TRBJ1-5, with 12 bases aligning to TRBD1. Germline-derived CDR1 and CDR2 are MDHEN and SYDVKM. The V and J ends lost 6 bases and 7 bases, in that order; junction bases with no gene match: 10. The CDR3 has 16 amino acids. The CDR3 nucleotides read TGTGCCAGCAGAACTTCCGGGACAGGGGGCCGGCAGCCCCAGCATTTT. This sequence encodes CASRTSGTGGRQPQHF.

This clonotype was detected a few times. The V call is TRBV5-5, the J call TRBJ2-2, with TRBD2 identical over 8 bases. The length of the CDR3 is 17 residues. Germline trimming cut 4 bases from V and 7 bases from J; bases unmatched to any gene: 15. CDR1 is SGHKS, CDR2 YYEKEE, per germline (reference sequence). CDR3 region: CASSPGPGESGSGELFF. The CDR3, as DNA: TGTGCCAGCAGCCCTGGGCCAGGGGAGAGCGGGAGCGGGGAGCTGTTTTTT.